The present TCR beta chain was sequenced within a study of beta chain features in type 1 diabetes. Study results and caveats: TCRB CDR3s from Type 1 diabetes patients were moderately but significantly shorter in all four CD4+ subsets.

Comments on this clone: Its cognate antigen is unknown. Other nucleotide sequences in the sample specify the same CDR3.

TCRB transcripts that were expressed got sequenced, as all of the isolated RNA had been reverse transcribed. The assay was immunoSEQ multiplex PCR, and TCRdb's table has in-frame clones only and misses some. The repertoire holds about 900,000 clones, with 15% to 20% as singletons. The CDR3 is 15 residues long. In germline, CDR1 is SGHRS, CDR2 YFSETQ. The trim removed 0 bases at V and 2 bases at J, leaving 4 bases unmatched. The J gene is TRBJ2-5, the V gene TRBV5-1, with 7 bases identical to TRBD1. The TCR was taken from a woman in her late teens or twenties in good health. Sequenced material: naive CD4+ T cells from blood. CDR3 protein: CASSLGGGSQETQYF. The CDR3 region has the DNA TGCGCCAGCAGCTTGGGAGGGGGCAGTCAAGAGACCCAGTACTTC.